The rows below give T cell receptor beta chains drawn from one sample of a study of blood T cell repertoires in COVID-19. Method: immunoSEQ multiplex PCR; TCRdb's copy keeps in-frame clones and lacks some. The table lists 120,000 or so clones, about 80% of them singletons, with approximately 3.9% in the top ten. Sequenced material: peripheral blood. The receptors come from a woman between 50 and 59 years old with acute or convalescent COVID-19. CDR3s include the opening cysteine and the closing phenylalanine or tryptophan. A D gene is named only where the DNA matches it firmly. The size entry is marked missing in some rows and otherwise reads once, few, many or a size class.

j_call v_call d_call clone_size cdr3_nt cdr3_aa
TRBJ2-7 TRBV19 NA NA TGTGCCAGTAGTACGTTTGATAGCTTTCACTACGAGCAGTACTTC CASSTFDSFHYEQYF
TRBJ1-3 TRBV9 NA NA TGTGCCAGCAGCGTAGGGGTAAGCGACTCTGGAAACACCATATATTTT CASSVGVSDSGNTIYF
TRBJ2-3 TRBV29-1 NA NA TGCAGCGCCCACCAGGGGCAAGTAACAGATACGCAGTATTTT CSAHQGQVTDTQYF
TRBJ2-5 TRBV12-5 TRBD1 NA TGTGCTAGTGGTTTGGTACGAACAGGGGGCTCGGAGACCCAGTACTTC CASGLVRTGGSETQYF
TRBJ2-3 TRBV7-2 TRBD2 NA TGTGCCAGCAGCCCTCTAGCGGGGGCTGCGGATACGCAGTATTTT CASSPLAGAADTQYF
TRBJ2-7 TRBV7-8 NA NA TGTGCCAGCGCCCTTCGGGGAACAAGCTCCTACGAGCAGTACTTC CASALRGTSSYEQYF
TRBJ1-1 TRBV7-2 NA NA TGTGCCAGCAGCTTATGGGGGCCTATGGCTGAAGCTTTCTTT CASSLWGPMAEAFF
TRBJ2-2 TRBV6-6 NA NA TGTGCCAGCAGTTACGAGGCACTAACGAACACCGGGGAGCTGTTTTTT CASSYEALTNTGELFF
TRBJ1-2 TRBV4-2 NA NA TGTGCCAGCAGCCAAGATGTCCAGCCCAAGGGGGGCTACACCTTC CASSQDVQPKGGYTF
TRBJ2-7 TRBV7-8 TRBD1 NA TGTGCCAGCAGCCCGTCGGACAGGGTGGCTTACGAGCAGTACTTC CASSPSDRVAYEQYF
TRBJ2-2 TRBV24-1 NA NA TGTGCCACCAGTGAAACAGCTTCCACCGGGGAGCTGTTTTTT CATSETASTGELFF
TRBJ1-2 TRBV19 NA NA TGTGCCAGTAGTATTCGGGGAGGAGGTGATGGCTACACCTTC CASSIRGGGDGYTF
TRBJ1-3 TRBV9 NA NA TGTGCCAGCAGCGACCGAGCCGGACAGCGAAGCTCTGGAAACACCATATATTTT CASSDRAGQRSSGNTIYF
TRBJ2-4 TRBV12-3/TRBV12-4 TRBD2 NA TGTGCCAGCAGTTTGGGGGGGAAAAACATTCAGTACTTC CASSLGGKNIQYF
TRBJ2-7 TRBV12-3/TRBV12-4 TRBD1 NA TGTGCCAGCAGAACAGGGGTCTCCTACGAGCAGTACTTC CASRTGVSYEQYF
TRBJ2-6 TRBV4-2 NA once TGTGCCAGCAGCCAGGAGAATGGGGCCAACGTCCTGACTTTC CASSQENGANVLTF